This TCR beta chain came from a study of blood T cell repertoires in COVID-19. Looking at the study overall: Nucleic acid was either cDNA or gDNA, and it came from T cells, B-cell-depleted T cells, or PBMCs.

The V end was cut by 4 bases, the J end by 8 bases, with 12 bases between. Germline V gene data show CDR1 as SNHLY and CDR2 as FYNNEI. The CDR3 extends over 13 amino acids. The table lists this clone with a few counts. The assay was immunoSEQ multiplex PCR, and TCRdb's table has in-frame clones only and misses some. The sample records roughly 230,000 clones, around 80% being singletons. The chain uses TRBV2 and TRBJ2-1; D is possibly TRBD1 (5 bases). The TCR sequence derives from a man aged 40-55 years with acute or convalescent COVID-19. Input material: peripheral blood. The CDR3 region is CASSGQGIDEQFF. The CDR3 region has the DNA TGTGCCAGCAGTGGTCAGGGAATCGATGAGCAGTTCTTC.